These 14 T cell receptor beta chains share one sample of origin, sequenced in a study of T-cell reconstitution after alpha-beta-depleted transplantation in children. Library preparation (for TCRbeta) was performed with unique molecular identifiers. TCRdb independently ran MiXCR on the PCR reads; one entry per CDR3 protein. Altogether 700,000 or so distinct CDR3 sequences are present, about an eighth being singletons, with the ten largest covering roughly 0.84%. The sequenced sample was PBMCs, obtained before TCRalphabeta/CD19-depleted stem cell transplant. These receptors came from a girl under 10 years old with congenital amegakaryocytic thrombocytopenia, due to receive a stem cell transplant.

The table lists this clonotype with many counts. This chain connects TRBV30 to TRBJ2-1; TRBD2 matches 8 bases. This CDR3 is 16 amino acids long. With V trimmed by 0 bases and J by 1 base, 5 bases remained unmatched. Germline V gene data show CDR1 as GTSNPN and CDR2 as SVGIG (reference sequence). Written as DNA, the CDR3 is TGTGCCTGGAGTGTACCTACTAGCGGATCCTACAATGAGCAGTTCTTC. This translates into CAWSVPTSGSYNEQFF. Looking up the rest from reference TRBV30 and TRBJ2-1 gives the full variable domain: SQTIHQWPATLVQPVGSPLSLECTVEGTSNPNLYWYRQAAGRGLQLLFYSVGIGQISSEVPQNLSASRPQDRQFILSSKKLLLSDSGFYLCAWSVPTSGSYNEQFFGPGTRLTVL.

The chain uses TRBV29-1 and TRBJ2-1, with D possibly TRBD1 on 6 matching bases. The length of the CDR3 is 13 residues. Germline-derived CDR1 and CDR2 are SQVTM and ANQGSEA. The V and J ends lost 3 bases and 8 bases respectively, with 14 bases between them. DNA of the CDR3: TGCAGCGTTGAGGCCCAGGGGAACCATGAGCAGTTCTTC. It translates to CSVEAQGNHEQFF.

This clonotype was counted ten times or more. The rearrangement joins TRBV20-1 to TRBJ2-7; a possible D gene is TRBD2 (5 bases). The CDR3 has 14 residues. The germline CDR1 and CDR2 sequences are DFQATT and SNEGSKA (reference sequence). The V gene lost 0 bases and the J gene lost 0 bases, with 9 bases spanning the gap. The CDR3 bases are TGCAGTGCTAGAGAGGACTTTACCTCCTACGAGCAGTACTTC. As protein: CSAREDFTSYEQYF.

This clonotype was counted at least ten times. The chain carries TRBV5-1 and TRBJ1-1; no definite D call. V dropped 2 bases and J dropped 6 bases, with 11 bases sitting between them. CDR1 is SGHRS, CDR2 YFSETQ, per germline. The CDR3 consists of 13 residues. The DNA of the CDR3 is TGCGCCAGCAGCTTCGGTGGGAGCGCTGAAGCTTTCTTT. Translation gives CASSFGGSAEAFF.

This chain uses TRBV7-2 with TRBJ2-7; D is unresolved. Trimming took off 1 base at V and 0 bases at J, with 16 bases between the two ends. There are 17 residues in the CDR3. The germline CDR1 and CDR2 sequences are SGHTA and FQGNSA. For the CDR3, the DNA is TGTGCCAGCAGCTTAGGAGGAACAGTCCCGAGCTCCTACGAGCAGTACTTC. Translation: CASSLGGTVPSSYEQYF.

This clonotype has a count of ten or more. The chain uses TRBV15 and TRBJ2-1; perhaps TRBD2 as D (5 bases). V gave up 5 bases and J gave up 0 bases, with 14 bases separating them. This CDR3 contains 16 residues. Germline V CDR1 and CDR2: LNHNV, YYDKDF (reference sequence). The CDR3 nucleotides read TGTGCCACCAGCGATGGACTGGTTAGCTCCTACAATGAGCAGTTCTTC. This codes for CATSDGLVSSYNEQFF.

This clonotype was detected many times. This chain joins TRBV6-6 and TRBJ1-5, with no clear D. This CDR3 is 13 amino acids long. Germline CDR1 and CDR2: MNHNY and SVGAGI (reference sequence). Trimming took 2 bases from V and 5 from J, leaving 7 bases between them. CDR3 sequence reads: CASSYSTDQPQHF. In DNA form, the CDR3 reads TGTGCCAGCAGTTACAGTACGGATCAGCCCCAGCATTTT.

This clonotype has a handful of counts. The V and J genes are TRBV18 and TRBJ2-7; the D is unclear. Germline loops: CDR1 KGHSH, CDR2 LQKENI. The CDR3 runs to 13 residues. Trimming took 8 bases from V and 3 from J, leaving 14 bases between them. CDR3 residues: CASAQFALYEQYF. CDR3 bases: TGTGCCAGCGCCCAATTCGCCCTCTACGAGCAGTACTTC.

This clonotype was detected many times. V and J are TRBV28 and TRBJ2-2; 9 bases are a match to TRBD1. CDR1 is MDHEN and CDR2 is SYDVKM in the germline V gene. V was clipped by 9 bases and J by 4 bases; unmatched bases: 9. The CDR3 length is 15 residues. The CDR3 DNA is TGTGCCAGTGGGGGAGGGACAGGGTTCACCGGGGAGCTGTTTTTT. It translates to CASGGGTGFTGELFF.

This clonotype was observed a few times. The chain couples TRBV20-1 to TRBJ2-2; no reliable D call. V dropped 5 bases and J dropped 3 bases, with 4 bases sitting between them. Germline CDR1 reads DFQATT; CDR2 reads SNEGSKA (reference sequence). The CDR3 is 11 residues long. CDR3 amino acids: CSAFYTGELFF. CDR3 DNA sequence: TGCAGTGCTTTTTACACCGGGGAGCTGTTTTTT.

This clonotype appeared many times. This chain links TRBV28 with TRBJ2-1; 12 nucleotides match TRBD2. CDR1 MDHEN and CDR2 SYDVKM come from the germline V gene. Germline trimming cut 6 bases from V and 8 bases from J; bases unmatched to any gene: 5. This CDR3 region has 14 residues. CDR3 coding DNA: TGTGCCAGCAGAGGACTAGCGGGACTGTATGAGCAGTTCTTC. Its translation is CASRGLAGLYEQFF.

This clonotype has a count of ten or more. The chain employs TRBV5-1 and TRBJ2-2; D is undetermined. This CDR3 has 13 residues. V was pared by 5 bases and J by 1 base, with 6 bases between. Germline V lookup: CDR1 SGHRS, CDR2 YFSETQ. The CDR3 region is CASRAENTGELFF. The CDR3 nucleotides read TGCGCCAGCAGGGCGGAGAACACCGGGGAGCTGTTTTTT.

There are many counts of this clonotype. The J gene is TRBJ2-7, the V gene TRBV10-3, with no clear D. Germline V lookup: CDR1 ENHRY, CDR2 SYGVKD. The CDR3 totals 12 residues. V lost 3 bases to trimming and J lost 7 bases, with 10 bases between them. Here the CDR3 reads CAISDVTEEQYF. The CDR3, as DNA: TGTGCCATCAGTGATGTAACGGAGGAGCAGTACTTC.

With regard to this clonotype: This may be a read error, as it is one base from a much larger clone. This chain joins TRBV5-1 and TRBJ1-5; TRBD1 matches at 10 bases. The length of the CDR3 is 15 residues. Germline assignment: CDR1 SGHRS and CDR2 YFSETQ. The CDR3 coding sequence is TGCGCCAGCAGCCCCGGGACAGGGGACAATCACCCCCAGCATTTT. This encodes CASSPGTGDNHPQHF.